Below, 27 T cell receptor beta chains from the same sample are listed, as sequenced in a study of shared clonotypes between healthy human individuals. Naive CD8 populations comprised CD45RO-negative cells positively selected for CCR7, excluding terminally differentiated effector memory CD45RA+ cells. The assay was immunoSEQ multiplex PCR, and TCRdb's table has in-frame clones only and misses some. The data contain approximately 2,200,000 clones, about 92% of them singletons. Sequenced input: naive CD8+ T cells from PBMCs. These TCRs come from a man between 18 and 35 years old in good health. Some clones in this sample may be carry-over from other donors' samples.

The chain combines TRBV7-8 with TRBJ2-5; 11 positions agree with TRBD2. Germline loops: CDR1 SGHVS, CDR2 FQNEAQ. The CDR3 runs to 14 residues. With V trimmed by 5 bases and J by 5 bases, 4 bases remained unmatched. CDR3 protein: CASSPRLAGETQYF. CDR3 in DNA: TGTGCCAGCAGCCCCCGACTAGCGGGGGAGACCCAGTACTTC.

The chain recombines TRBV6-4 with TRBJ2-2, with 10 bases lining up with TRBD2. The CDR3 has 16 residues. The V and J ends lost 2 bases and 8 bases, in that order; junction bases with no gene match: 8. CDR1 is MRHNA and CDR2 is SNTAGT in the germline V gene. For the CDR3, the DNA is TGTGCCAGCAGTGACCGGACTAGCGGCATTTCTGGGGAGCTGTTTTTT. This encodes CASSDRTSGISGELFF.

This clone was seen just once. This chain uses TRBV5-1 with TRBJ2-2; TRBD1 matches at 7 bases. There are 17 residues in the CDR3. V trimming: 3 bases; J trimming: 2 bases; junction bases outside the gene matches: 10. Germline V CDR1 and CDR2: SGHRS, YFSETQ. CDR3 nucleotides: TGCGCCAGCAGCTGGAAGCGACAGGGAGTTAACACCGGGGAGCTGTTTTTT. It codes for CASSWKRQGVNTGELFF.

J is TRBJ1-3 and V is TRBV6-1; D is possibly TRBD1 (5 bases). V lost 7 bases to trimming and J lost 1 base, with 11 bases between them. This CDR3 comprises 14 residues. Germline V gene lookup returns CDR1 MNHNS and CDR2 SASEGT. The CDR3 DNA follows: TGTGCCAGCAATATTAGGGGTTCTGGAAACACCATATATTTT. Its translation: CASNIRGSGNTIYF.

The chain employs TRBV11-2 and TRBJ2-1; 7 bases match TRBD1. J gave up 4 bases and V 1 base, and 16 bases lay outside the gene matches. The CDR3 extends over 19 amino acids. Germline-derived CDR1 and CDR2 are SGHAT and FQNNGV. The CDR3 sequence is CASSLVTTVDGRGYNEQFF. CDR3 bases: TGTGCCAGCAGCTTAGTTACGACGGTGGATGGCAGGGGGTACAATGAGCAGTTCTTC. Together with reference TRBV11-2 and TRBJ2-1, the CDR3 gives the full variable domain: EAGVAQSPRYKIIEKRQSVAFWCNPISGHATLYWYQQILGQGPKLLIQFQNNGVVDDSQLPKDRFSAERLKGVDSTLKIQPAKLEDSAVYLCASSLVTTVDGRGYNEQFFGPGTRLTVL.

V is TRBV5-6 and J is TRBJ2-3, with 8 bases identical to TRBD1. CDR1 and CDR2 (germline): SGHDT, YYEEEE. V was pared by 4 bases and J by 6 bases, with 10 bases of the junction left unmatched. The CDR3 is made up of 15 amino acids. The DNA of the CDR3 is TGTGCCAGCAGCACCGGACAGGGCTGGGCGGATACGCAGTATTTT. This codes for CASSTGQGWADTQYF.

The chain's CDR3 is CSVERAGLGYGYTF. CDR3 sequence (DNA): TGCAGCGTTGAACGAGCGGGCCTTGGCTATGGCTACACCTTC. This sequence joins TRBV29-1 and TRBJ1-2, with unresolved D. CDR1 is SQVTM and CDR2 is ANQGSEA in the germline V gene. The length of the CDR3 is 14 residues. With 2 bases removed from V and 4 bases from J, the gap between germline ends came to 14 bases. The whole variable domain, filled in from reference TRBV29-1 and TRBJ1-2, reads SAVISQKPSRDICQRGTSLTIQCQVDSQVTMMFWYRQQPGQSLTLIATANQGSEATYESGFVIDKFPISRPNLTFSTLTVSNMSPEDSSIYLCSVERAGLGYGYTFGSGTRLTVV.

CDR3 protein: CASSLDGTRLYNEQFF. The DNA of the CDR3 is TGTGCCAGCAGCTTGGACGGGACTCGACTTTACAATGAGCAGTTCTTC. This chain uses TRBV7-9 with TRBJ2-1; tentatively, D is TRBD2 (6 bases). With 3 bases removed from V and 4 bases from J, the gap between germline ends came to 16 bases. The CDR3 has 16 amino acids. Germline assignment: CDR1 SEHNR and CDR2 FQNEAQ (reference sequence).

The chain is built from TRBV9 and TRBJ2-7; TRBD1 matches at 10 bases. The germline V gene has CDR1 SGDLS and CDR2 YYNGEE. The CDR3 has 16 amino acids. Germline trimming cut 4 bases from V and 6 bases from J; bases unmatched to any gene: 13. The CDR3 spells CASSPSPGTGAGEQYF. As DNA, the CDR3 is TGTGCCAGCAGCCCCTCCCCCGGGACAGGGGCGGGCGAGCAGTACTTC. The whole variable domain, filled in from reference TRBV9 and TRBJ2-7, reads DSGVTQTPKHLITATGQRVTLRCSPRSGDLSVYWYQQSLDQGLQFLIQYYNGEERAKGNILERFSAQQFPDLHSELNLSSLELGDSALYFCASSPSPGTGAGEQYFGPGTRLTVT.

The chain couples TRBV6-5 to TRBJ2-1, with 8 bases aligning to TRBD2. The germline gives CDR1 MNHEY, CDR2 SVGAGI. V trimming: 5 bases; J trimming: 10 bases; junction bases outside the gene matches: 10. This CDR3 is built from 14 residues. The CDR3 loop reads CASSRRPGLEEQFF. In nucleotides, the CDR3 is TGTGCCAGCAGTCGACGGCCGGGACTAGAGGAGCAGTTCTTC.

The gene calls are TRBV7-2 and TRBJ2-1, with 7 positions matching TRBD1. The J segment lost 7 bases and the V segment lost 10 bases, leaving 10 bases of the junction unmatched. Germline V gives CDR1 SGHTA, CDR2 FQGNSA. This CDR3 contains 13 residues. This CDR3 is CAIPPDRRNEQFF. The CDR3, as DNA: TGTGCCATCCCGCCGGACAGGCGGAATGAGCAGTTCTTC.

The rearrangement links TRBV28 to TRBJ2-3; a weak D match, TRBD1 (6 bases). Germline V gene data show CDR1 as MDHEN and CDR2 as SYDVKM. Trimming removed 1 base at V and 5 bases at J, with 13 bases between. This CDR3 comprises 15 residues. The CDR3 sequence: CASSLFGGRGDTQYF. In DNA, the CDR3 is TGTGCCAGCAGTTTATTTGGGGGCCGGGGAGATACGCAGTATTTT.

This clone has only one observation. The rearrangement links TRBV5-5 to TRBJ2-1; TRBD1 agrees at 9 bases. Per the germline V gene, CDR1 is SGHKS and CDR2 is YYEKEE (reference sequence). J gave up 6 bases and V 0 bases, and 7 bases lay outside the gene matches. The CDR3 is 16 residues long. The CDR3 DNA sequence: TGTGCCAGCAGCTTGGTTGGGACAGGGAGGTTCAATGAGCAGTTCTTC. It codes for CASSLVGTGRFNEQFF.

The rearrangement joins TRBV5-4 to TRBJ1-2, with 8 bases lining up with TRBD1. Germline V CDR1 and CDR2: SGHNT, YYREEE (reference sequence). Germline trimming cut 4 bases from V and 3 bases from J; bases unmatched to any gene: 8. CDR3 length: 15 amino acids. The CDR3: CASSLDRGFHYGYTF. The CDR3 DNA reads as TGTGCCAGCAGCCTCGACAGGGGATTCCACTATGGCTACACCTTC. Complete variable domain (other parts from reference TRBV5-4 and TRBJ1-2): ETGVTQSPTHLIKTRGQQVTLRCSSQSGHNTVSWYQQALGQGPQFIFQYYREEENGRGNFPPRFSGLQFPNYSSELNVNALELDDSALYLCASSLDRGFHYGYTFGSGTRLTVV.

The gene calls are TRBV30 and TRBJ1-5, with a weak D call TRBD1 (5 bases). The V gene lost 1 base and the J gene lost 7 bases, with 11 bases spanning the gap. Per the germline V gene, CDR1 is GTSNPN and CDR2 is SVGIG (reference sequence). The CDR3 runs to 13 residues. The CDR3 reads CAWSEGAKQPQHF. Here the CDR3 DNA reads TGTGCCTGGAGTGAAGGGGCGAAACAGCCCCAGCATTTT.

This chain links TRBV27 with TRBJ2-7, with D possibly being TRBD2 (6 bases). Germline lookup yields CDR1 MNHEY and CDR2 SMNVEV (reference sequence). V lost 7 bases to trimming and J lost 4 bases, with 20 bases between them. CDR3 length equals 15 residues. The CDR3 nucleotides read TGTGCCAGCAACCCCCGTGGAGGGGATTGGTACGAGCAGTACTTC. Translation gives CASNPRGGDWYEQYF.

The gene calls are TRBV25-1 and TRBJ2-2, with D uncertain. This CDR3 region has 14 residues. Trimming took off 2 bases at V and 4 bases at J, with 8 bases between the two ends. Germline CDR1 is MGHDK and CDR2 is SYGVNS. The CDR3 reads CASSEDSSTGELFF. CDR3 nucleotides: TGTGCCAGCAGTGAAGACTCATCCACCGGGGAGCTGTTTTTT.

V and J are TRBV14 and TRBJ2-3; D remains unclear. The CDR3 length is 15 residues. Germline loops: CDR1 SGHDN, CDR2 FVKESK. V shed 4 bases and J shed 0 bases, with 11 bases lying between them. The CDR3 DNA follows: TGTGCCAGCAGCCGTCTGACAAGGAGCACAGATACGCAGTATTTT. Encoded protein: CASSRLTRSTDTQYF.

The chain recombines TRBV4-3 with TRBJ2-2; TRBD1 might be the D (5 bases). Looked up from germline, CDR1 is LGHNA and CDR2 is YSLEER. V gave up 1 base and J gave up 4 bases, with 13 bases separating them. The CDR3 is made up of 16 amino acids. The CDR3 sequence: CASSQGARVSTGELFF. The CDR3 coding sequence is TGCGCCAGCAGCCAAGGGGCCAGGGTGAGCACCGGGGAGCTGTTTTTT.

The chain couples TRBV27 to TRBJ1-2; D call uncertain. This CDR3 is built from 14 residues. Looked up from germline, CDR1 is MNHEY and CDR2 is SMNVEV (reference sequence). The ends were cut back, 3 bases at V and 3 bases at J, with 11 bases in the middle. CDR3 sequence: CASSFSDKDYGYTF. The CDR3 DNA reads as TGTGCCAGCAGTTTTTCGGATAAGGACTATGGCTACACCTTC.

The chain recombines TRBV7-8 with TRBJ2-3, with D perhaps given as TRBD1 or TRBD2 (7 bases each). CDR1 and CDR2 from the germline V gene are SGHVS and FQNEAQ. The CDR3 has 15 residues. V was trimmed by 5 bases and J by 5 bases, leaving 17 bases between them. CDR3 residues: CASSPGGEIVDTQYF. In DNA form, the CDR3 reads TGTGCCAGCAGCCCAGGGGGGGAAATCGTAGATACGCAGTATTTT.

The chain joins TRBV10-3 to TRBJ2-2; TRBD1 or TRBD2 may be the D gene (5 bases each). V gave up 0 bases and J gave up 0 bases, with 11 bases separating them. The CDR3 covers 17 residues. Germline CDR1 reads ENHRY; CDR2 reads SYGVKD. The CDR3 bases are TGTGCCATCAGTGAGTCGATGGGACGGCCGAACACCGGGGAGCTGTTTTTT. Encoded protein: CAISESMGRPNTGELFF.

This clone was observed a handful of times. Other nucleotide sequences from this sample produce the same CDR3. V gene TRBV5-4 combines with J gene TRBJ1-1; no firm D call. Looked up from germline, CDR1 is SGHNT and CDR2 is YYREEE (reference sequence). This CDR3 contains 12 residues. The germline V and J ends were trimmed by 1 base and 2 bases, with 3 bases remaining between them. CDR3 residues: CASSLSNTEAFF. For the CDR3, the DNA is TGTGCCAGCAGCTTGAGTAACACTGAAGCTTTCTTT.

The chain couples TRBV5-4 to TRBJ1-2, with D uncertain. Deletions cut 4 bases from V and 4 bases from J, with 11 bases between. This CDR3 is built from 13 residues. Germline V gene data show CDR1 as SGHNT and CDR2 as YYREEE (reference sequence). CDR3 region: CASSDRSLYGYTF. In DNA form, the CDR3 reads TGTGCCAGCAGCGATAGGTCGCTCTATGGCTACACCTTC.

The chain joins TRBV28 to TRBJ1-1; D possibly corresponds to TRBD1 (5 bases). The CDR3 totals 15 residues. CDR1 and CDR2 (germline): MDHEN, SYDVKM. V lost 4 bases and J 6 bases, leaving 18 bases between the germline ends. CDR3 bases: TGTGCCAGCAGTTCCCAGGGAACGGTCAACGCTGAAGCTTTCTTT. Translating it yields CASSSQGTVNAEAFF.

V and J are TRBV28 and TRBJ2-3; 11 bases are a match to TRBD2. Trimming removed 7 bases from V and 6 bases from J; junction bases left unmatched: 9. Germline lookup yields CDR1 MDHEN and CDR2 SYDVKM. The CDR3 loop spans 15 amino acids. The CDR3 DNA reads TGTGCCAGCACTAAAACTAGCGGGAGTGAGGATACGCAGTATTTT. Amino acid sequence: CASTKTSGSEDTQYF.

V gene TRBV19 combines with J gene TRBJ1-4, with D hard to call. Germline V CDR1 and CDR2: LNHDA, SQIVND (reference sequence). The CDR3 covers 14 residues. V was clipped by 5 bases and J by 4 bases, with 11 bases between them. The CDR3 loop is CASSDWERNEKLFF. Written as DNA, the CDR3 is TGTGCCAGTAGTGATTGGGAGCGTAATGAAAAACTGTTTTTT.